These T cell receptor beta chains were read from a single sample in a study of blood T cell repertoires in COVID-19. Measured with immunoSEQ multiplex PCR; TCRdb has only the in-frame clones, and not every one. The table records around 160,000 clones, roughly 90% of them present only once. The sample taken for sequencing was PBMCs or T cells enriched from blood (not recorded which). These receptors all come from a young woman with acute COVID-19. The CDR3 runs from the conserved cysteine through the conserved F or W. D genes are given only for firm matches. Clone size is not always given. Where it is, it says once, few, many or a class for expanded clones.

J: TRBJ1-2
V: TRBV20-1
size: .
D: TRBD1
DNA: TGCAGTGCTAGTGGCGGGACAGGGCCGTTCTATGGCTACACCTTC
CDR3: CSASGGTGPFYGYTF

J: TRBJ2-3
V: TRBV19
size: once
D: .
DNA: TGTGCCAGTAGTATAGATCCCAGACAGTATACGCAGTATTTT
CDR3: CASSIDPRQYTQYF

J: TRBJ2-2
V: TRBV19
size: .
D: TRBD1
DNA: TGTGCCAGTTACCCTACAGGGGTACCCCCTCCAACCGGGGAGCTGTTTTTT
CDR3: CASYPTGVPPPTGELFF

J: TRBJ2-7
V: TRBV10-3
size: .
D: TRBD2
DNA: TGTGCCATCACGGGGACTAGCGGAACCTACGAGCAGTACTTC
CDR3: CAITGTSGTYEQYF

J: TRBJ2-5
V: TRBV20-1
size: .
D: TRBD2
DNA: TGCAGTGCTAGTGAGCGGGAGGGCCAGGAGACCCAGTACTTC
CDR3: CSASEREGQETQYF

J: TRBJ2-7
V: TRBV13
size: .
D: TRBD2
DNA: TGTGCCAGCAGCTTATGGGGGACTAGCGGGAGCGACGAGCAGTACTTC
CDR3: CASSLWGTSGSDEQYF

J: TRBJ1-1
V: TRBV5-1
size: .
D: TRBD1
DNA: TGCGCCAGCGGACAGGGGACGTGGGCCACTGAAGCTTTCTTT
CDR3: CASGQGTWATEAFF

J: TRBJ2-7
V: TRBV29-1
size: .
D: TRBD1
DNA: TGCAGCGTTGAACGGGACAGGGGCTACGAGCAGTACTTC
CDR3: CSVERDRGYEQYF

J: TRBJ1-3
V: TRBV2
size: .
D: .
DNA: TGTGCCAGCACTTTCGGACAGTTGGGAAACACCATATATTTT
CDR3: CASTFGQLGNTIYF

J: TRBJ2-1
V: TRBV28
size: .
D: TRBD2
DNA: TGTGCCAGCAGGGTAAGCGGGAGAAATGAGCAGTTCTTC
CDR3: CASRVSGRNEQFF

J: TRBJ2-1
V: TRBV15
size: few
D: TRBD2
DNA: TGTGCCACCAGCAGGCCGGGACTAGCGAATGAGCAGTTCTTC
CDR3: CATSRPGLANEQFF

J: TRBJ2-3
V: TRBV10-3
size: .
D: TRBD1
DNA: TGTGCCATCAGGGGGGACAGCCCAAGCACAGATACGCAGTATTTT
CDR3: CAIRGDSPSTDTQYF